The clone carrying this T cell receptor (beta chain) was seen once. Original data processing: How many nucleated cells were present was estimated from reference gene primer amplification. Clones were sequenced by immunoSEQ multiplex PCR, and TCRdb holds only the in-frame ones, with some missing. V and J calls and clone size are copied from that table; D and trimming were computed from the DNA. The sample comprises approximately 230,000 clones, about nine tenths of which are singletons, and about 2% rests with the top ten. This specimen belongs to a study of blood T cell repertoires in COVID-19. CDR3 size: 15 residues. CDR1 SQVTM and CDR2 ANQGSEA come from the germline V gene. Trimming shortened V by 3 bases and J by 3 bases, and 17 bases separated the two germline ends.

This TCR derives from a man aged 25 to 40 who had recovered from COVID-19. Sample: peripheral blood. V and J are TRBV29-1 and TRBJ2-5, with TRBD1 as a possible D gene (5 bases). The CDR3 reads CSVEGRGSGKETQYF. The CDR3 nucleotides read TGCAGCGTTGAGGGGCGTGGGTCAGGGAAAGAGACCCAGTACTTC. The whole variable domain, remainder taken from reference TRBV29-1 and TRBJ2-5, is SAVISQKPSRDICQRGTSLTIQCQVDSQVTMMFWYRQQPGQSLTLIATANQGSEATYESGFVIDKFPISRPNLTFSTLTVSNMSPEDSSIYLCSVEGRGSGKETQYFGPGTRLLVL.